Given below is one T cell receptor beta chain in context. The data belong to a study of T cell responses to AZD1222 COVID-19 vaccine. Method: immunoSEQ multiplex PCR; TCRdb's copy keeps in-frame clones and lacks some. The table lists tens of thousands of clones, around nine tenths of them singletons. V was clipped by 2 bases and J by 4 bases; unmatched bases: 3. This CDR3 comprises 14 residues. Germline CDR1 reads MNHEY; CDR2 reads SMNVEV (reference sequence). Sequenced material: peripheral blood, taken 28 days after the second dose of the MenACWY control vaccine. The genes are TRBV27 and TRBJ1-1, with 8 bases lining up with TRBD1. This receptor was taken from an adult who received the MenACWY meningococcal vaccine as a control. The CDR3 DNA reads TGTGCCAGCAGTTTAGGGACAGGATCCACTGAAGCTTTCTTT. Its protein product is CASSLGTGSTEAFF.